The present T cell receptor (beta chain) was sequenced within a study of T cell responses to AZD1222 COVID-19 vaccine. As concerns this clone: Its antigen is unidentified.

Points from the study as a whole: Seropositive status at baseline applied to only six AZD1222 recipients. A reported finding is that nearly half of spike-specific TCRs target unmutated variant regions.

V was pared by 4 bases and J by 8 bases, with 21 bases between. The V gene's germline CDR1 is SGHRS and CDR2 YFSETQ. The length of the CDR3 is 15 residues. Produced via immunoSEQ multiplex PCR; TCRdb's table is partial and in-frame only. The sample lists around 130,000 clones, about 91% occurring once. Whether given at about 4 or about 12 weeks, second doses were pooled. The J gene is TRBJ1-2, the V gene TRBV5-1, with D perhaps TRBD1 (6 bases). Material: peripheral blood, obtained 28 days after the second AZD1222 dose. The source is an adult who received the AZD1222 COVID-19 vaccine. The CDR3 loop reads CASSPDSQLLFGYTF. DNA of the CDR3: TGCGCCAGCAGCCCGGACAGCCAACTCCTTTTCGGCTACACCTTC. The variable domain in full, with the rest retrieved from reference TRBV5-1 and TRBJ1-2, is KAGVTQTPRYLIKTRGQQVTLSCSPISGHRSVSWYQQTPGQGLQFLFEYFSETQRNKGNFPGRFSGRQFSNSRSEMNVSTLELGDSALYLCASSPDSQLLFGYTFGSGTRLTVV.